This note documents a single T cell receptor (beta chain) sequence. This sample stems from a study of PD-L1 blockade in urothelial cancer. Study details: T cell content in blood samples showed a median of about 150,000.

Germline V lookup: CDR1 SGHNT, CDR2 YYREEE (reference sequence). The V gene end was trimmed by 1 base and the J gene end by 9 bases; junction bases not matched to a gene: 9. CDR3 length: 15 amino acids. A spike-in of synthetic TCR analog templates was added to each PCR. Only in-frame clones appear in the TCRdb table, and some are missing; sequencing was by immunoSEQ multiplex PCR. The sample carries about 120,000 clones, roughly 91% recorded once. Time point meaning: peripheral blood 6 weeks after treatment start. The starting material was PBMCs, obtained around atezolizumab (anti-PD-L1) treatment. The chain combines TRBV5-4 with TRBJ2-1; 8 nucleotides agree with TRBD2. This sequence originates from a man aged 55-75 years with urothelial cancer. Written as DNA, the CDR3 is TGTGCCAGCAGCTTGTTTAGCGGGGTCAGGGGTGAGCAGTTCTTC. Translation: CASSLFSGVRGEQFF.